Listed below are T cell receptor beta chains from one sample, sequenced in a study of CD8+ T cells in alopecia areata. Produced via immunoSEQ multiplex PCR; TCRdb's table is partial and in-frame only. The sample gives 250,000 to 300,000 clones, about 62% of which show up once; under 2% is in the top ten. The sequenced sample was CD4+ T cells sorted from blood, obtained at week 24, from a patient treated with tofacitinib. The receptors shown here come from a human donor with alopecia areata. Both conserved end residues are part of each CDR3. Fields, in order: J gene, clone size, D gene, V gene, CDR3 DNA, CDR3 protein. D genes are given only for firm matches. For some rows the clone size is stated as once, few or many, or as a class when expanded; others skip it.

j_call: TRBJ2-3
clone_size: NA
d_call: NA
v_call: TRBV6-6
cdr3_nt: TGTGCCAGCCTCTCCATCACTAGCACAGATACGCAGTATTTT
cdr3_aa: CASLSITSTDTQYF

j_call: TRBJ1-1
clone_size: few
d_call: TRBD1
v_call: TRBV7-9
cdr3_nt: TGTGCCAGTTTCAGGGGGGCGTACACTGAAGCTTTCTTT
cdr3_aa: CASFRGAYTEAFF

j_call: TRBJ2-5
clone_size: NA
d_call: NA
v_call: TRBV29-1
cdr3_nt: TGCAGCGTTGACCCGACAGAGCAAGAGACCCAGTACTTC
cdr3_aa: CSVDPTEQETQYF

j_call: TRBJ2-1
clone_size: NA
d_call: NA
v_call: TRBV6-5
cdr3_nt: TGTGCCAGCAGTTACGTAGGCTCCTACAATGAGCAGTTCTTC
cdr3_aa: CASSYVGSYNEQFF

j_call: TRBJ1-6
clone_size: NA
d_call: NA
v_call: TRBV30
cdr3_nt: TGTGCCTGGAGATCAGGGAACAATTCACCCCTCCACTTT
cdr3_aa: CAWRSGNNSPLHF

j_call: TRBJ2-5
clone_size: NA
d_call: NA
v_call: TRBV30
cdr3_nt: TGTGCCTGGTCATACTCCCCTGGGGCCCAGTACTTC
cdr3_aa: CAWSYSPGAQYF

j_call: TRBJ2-7
clone_size: NA
d_call: NA
v_call: TRBV25-1
cdr3_nt: TGTGCCAGCAGTGAATATGAGGCAGGGCAATACGAGCAGTACTTC
cdr3_aa: CASSEYEAGQYEQYF

j_call: TRBJ2-1
clone_size: NA
d_call: TRBD1
v_call: TRBV19
cdr3_nt: TGTGCCAGCCGGGACAGGGGTTACAATGAGCAGTTCTTC
cdr3_aa: CASRDRGYNEQFF

j_call: TRBJ1-2
clone_size: NA
d_call: NA
v_call: TRBV29-1
cdr3_nt: TGCAGCGCCTATACCCCCGGGGGGTTACGGGGCTATGGCTACACCTTC
cdr3_aa: CSAYTPGGLRGYGYTF

j_call: TRBJ1-6
clone_size: NA
d_call: NA
v_call: TRBV28
cdr3_nt: TGTGCCAGCAGGGACAGTCATTCACCCCTCCACTTT
cdr3_aa: CASRDSHSPLHF

j_call: TRBJ2-3
clone_size: NA
d_call: TRBD2
v_call: TRBV9
cdr3_nt: TGTGCCAGCAGCGTAACTAGCGGGGGGGCTCAGGCCCGTAGCACAGATACGCAGTATTTT
cdr3_aa: CASSVTSGGAQARSTDTQYF

j_call: TRBJ1-4
clone_size: NA
d_call: NA
v_call: TRBV29-1
cdr3_nt: TGCAGCGTTCACGGGGCGACTAATGAAAAACTGTTTTTT
cdr3_aa: CSVHGATNEKLFF

j_call: TRBJ2-7
clone_size: once
d_call: TRBD2
v_call: TRBV2
cdr3_nt: TGTGCCAGCAGTGAACTAGCGGGGGTCTCCTACGAGCAGTACTTC
cdr3_aa: CASSELAGVSYEQYF

j_call: TRBJ1-2
clone_size: NA
d_call: NA
v_call: TRBV30
cdr3_nt: TGTGCCTGGAGTGTGAGGGACTATGGCTACACCTTC
cdr3_aa: CAWSVRDYGYTF

j_call: TRBJ2-3
clone_size: NA
d_call: TRBD1
v_call: TRBV29-1
cdr3_nt: TGCAGCGTTGGGGGACAGGGGGGAAATACGCAGTATTTT
cdr3_aa: CSVGGQGGNTQYF

j_call: TRBJ2-1
clone_size: NA
d_call: NA
v_call: TRBV23-1
cdr3_nt: TGCGCCAGCAGTCAACTCGAAAACCCCCAGGGCTCCTACAATGAGCAGTTCTTC
cdr3_aa: CASSQLENPQGSYNEQFF